Here is one T cell receptor beta chain with its context. As handled by the study authors: Amplification of reference gene primers was used by the study to estimate nucleated cell counts. Data came from immunoSEQ multiplex PCR; TCRdb stores just in-frame clones and leaves some out. The V and J calls and clone size come from that table; D and trimming were worked out from the DNA. The table includes approximately 260,000 clones, roughly 84% detected once. Germline-derived CDR1 and CDR2 are MNHEY and SMNVEV (reference sequence). The V gene end was trimmed by 5 bases and the J gene end by 8 bases; junction bases not matched to a gene: 10. The CDR3 extends over 14 amino acids. The data were taken from a study of blood T cell repertoires in COVID-19. At the level of the study: Specimens from acute and convalescent COVID-19 originated in the United States, Italy and Spain. T cells, B-cell-depleted T cells, or PBMCs provided the cDNA or gDNA that served as material.

The receptor comes from a human donor in a cohort sampled during active COVID-19. The sample was peripheral blood. V gene TRBV27 combines with J gene TRBJ1-2; 8 positions agree with TRBD1. For the CDR3, the DNA is TGTGCCAGCAGTCCCGCCCCCAGGGGGCTCGGCTACACCTTC. As protein: CASSPAPRGLGYTF.